Each of the 28 T cell receptor beta chains below was sequenced from the same sample in a study of blood T cell repertoires in COVID-19. This table comes from immunoSEQ multiplex PCR, and its TCRdb copy is limited to in-frame clones, with some not included. The profile covers 65,000 to 95,000 clones, with 75% to 85% appearing a single time and 20% to 25% taken by the ten largest. What was sequenced was peripheral blood. The receptors shown here come from a woman aged 45-65 years with acute or convalescent COVID-19.

In DNA form, the CDR3 reads TGTGCCAGCAGCCAAGGGATAGCGGGAGGCCCCCCAGACAAAAACATTCAGTACTTC. The encoded protein is CASSQGIAGGPPDKNIQYF. The V gene is TRBV3-1 (or the pseudogene TRBV3-2), the J gene TRBJ2-4, with 10 bases identical to TRBD2. Trimming at V came to 1 base and at J to 3 bases, leaving 12 bases not matched to a gene. Germline CDR1 and CDR2: LGHDT and YNNKEL (reference sequence). The CDR3 is made up of 19 amino acids.

The chain has TRBV6-2 or TRBV6-3 and TRBJ2-1; 9 bases are shared with TRBD1. Per germline, CDR1 MNHEY and CDR2 SVGEGT. Trimming removed 2 bases from V and 6 bases from J; junction bases left unmatched: 5. The CDR3 is 15 amino acids. CDR3 residues: CASSYEGQGPNEQFF. The CDR3 region has the DNA TGTGCCAGCAGTTACGAGGGACAGGGTCCCAATGAGCAGTTCTTC.

The rearrangement uses TRBV5-1 and TRBJ2-5, with D perhaps matching TRBD2 (6 bases). The V gene lost 3 bases and the J gene lost 7 bases, with 16 bases spanning the gap. CDR1 SGHRS and CDR2 YFSETQ come from the germline V gene. The CDR3 is 14 amino acids. CDR3 loop: CASSYGTTEGTQYF. In nucleotides, the CDR3 is TGCGCCAGCAGCTACGGGACGACGGAGGGGACCCAGTACTTC. The full variable domain, completed using reference TRBV5-1 and TRBJ2-5, is KAGVTQTPRYLIKTRGQQVTLSCSPISGHRSVSWYQQTPGQGLQFLFEYFSETQRNKGNFPGRFSGRQFSNSRSEMNVSTLELGDSALYLCASSYGTTEGTQYFGPGTRLLVL.

This clone was picked up a small number of times. The chain recombines TRBV5-5 with TRBJ2-3, with D unresolved. This CDR3 spans 13 amino acids. V was pared by 0 bases and J by 4 bases, with 6 bases between. Germline lookup yields CDR1 SGHKS and CDR2 YYEKEE (reference sequence). CDR3 DNA sequence: TGTGCCAGCAGCTTGGTGGGCGCAGATACGCAGTATTTT. It yields the protein CASSLVGADTQYF.

The V call is TRBV7-9, the J call TRBJ2-4; 8 bases match TRBD2. The length of the CDR3 is 18 residues. V dropped 5 bases and J dropped 4; count of bases not matched to a gene: 16. CDR1 is SEHNR and CDR2 is FQNEAQ in the germline V gene (reference sequence). Here the CDR3 DNA reads TGTGCCAGCAGCACCCCCGGGGGGGGTGTTATGAGAAAAAACATTCAGTACTTC. It encodes CASSTPGGGVMRKNIQYF.

About this clone: The junction and the germline gene differ at one end; a read error may be behind it. The J gene is TRBJ2-7, the V gene TRBV6-1, with TRBD2 matching over 13 bases. Germline V gene sequence: CDR1 MNHNS, CDR2 SASEGT. This CDR3 has 14 amino acids. The CDR3 here is CASREGRLAGGQYF. As DNA, the CDR3 is TGTGCCAGCAGGGAAGGGCGACTAGCGGGAGGGCAGTACTTC.

This clone was picked up a small number of times. Here the CDR3 DNA reads TGTGCCAGCAGCGTTCCGGGACAGTGGGGCGAGCAGTACTTC. Protein: CASSVPGQWGEQYF. The chain employs TRBV11-1 and TRBJ2-7; 7 bases match TRBD1. The V segment lost 5 bases and the J segment 6 bases; nucleotides outside the gene matches: 10. The CDR3 is 14 amino acids. CDR1 and CDR2 from the germline V gene are SGHAT and FQDESV (reference sequence).

The chain links TRBV2 to TRBJ1-5; 8 bases line up with TRBD1. The CDR3 runs to 15 residues. J lost 0 bases, V lost 4 bases, and 2 bases had no gene match. The germline gives CDR1 SNHLY, CDR2 FYNNEI. This CDR3 reads CASSGGQGSNQPQHF. CDR3 sequence (DNA): TGTGCCAGCAGTGGCGGACAGGGTAGCAATCAGCCCCAGCATTTT.

The rearrangement links TRBV6-2 or TRBV6-3 to TRBJ2-5, with 8 positions matching TRBD1. CDR3 size: 14 residues. The V gene's germline CDR1 is MNHEY and CDR2 SVGEGT. J was trimmed by 2 bases and V by 6 bases; bases with no gene match: 5. Here the CDR3 DNA reads TGTGCCAGCAGCCTCGGACAGGGTCAAGAGACCCAGTACTTC. Translation gives CASSLGQGQETQYF.

The chain carries TRBV18 and TRBJ2-5, with TRBD1 matching over 7 bases. Germline loops: CDR1 KGHSH, CDR2 LQKENI. This CDR3 region has 15 residues. Trimming took 3 bases from V and 2 from J; bases not matched to a gene: 6. The CDR3 bases are TGTGCCAGCTCACCCCGGACAGGTCAACAAGAGACCCAGTACTTC. Encoded protein: CASSPRTGQQETQYF. The entire variable domain, with the rest obtained from reference TRBV18 and TRBJ2-5, is as follows: NAGVMQNPRHLVRRRGQEARLRCSPMKGHSHVYWYRQLPEEGLKFMVYLQKENIIDESGMPKERFSAEFPKEGPSILRIQQVVRGDSAAYFCASSPRTGQQETQYFGPGTRLLVL.

The V call is TRBV27, the J call TRBJ1-2; weak D call: TRBD1 (6 bases). The CDR3 totals 17 residues. CDR1 and CDR2 from the germline V gene are MNHEY and SMNVEV (reference sequence). The V and J ends lost 5 bases and 1 base respectively, with 20 bases between them. The CDR3 loop reads CASSPGQTPTFNYGYTF. The DNA of the CDR3 is TGTGCCAGCAGTCCAGGACAGACGCCCACTTTTAACTATGGCTACACCTTC.

This clone occurred once. The V gene is TRBV6-5, the J gene TRBJ2-1, with 13 bases identical to TRBD2. V trimming: 6 bases; J trimming: 9 bases; junction bases outside the gene matches: 8. This CDR3 is built from 15 residues. Germline V CDR1 and CDR2: MNHEY, SVGAGI. The CDR3 DNA reads TGTGCCAGCAGAGACTGGACTAGCGGGAGAGGTGAGCAGTTCTTC. Its translation is CASRDWTSGRGEQFF.

The chain couples TRBV19 to TRBJ1-1; 7 bases are shared with TRBD1. This CDR3 has 13 amino acids. V shed 9 bases, J shed 1 base, and the junction held 5 bases outside the gene matches. Germline-derived CDR1 and CDR2 are LNHDA and SQIVND (reference sequence). The CDR3 DNA is TGTGCCAGCTCGGCAGGGGGGAACACTGAAGCTTTCTTT. Protein: CASSAGGNTEAFF.

The chain has TRBV7-3 and TRBJ2-1; 14 bases fit TRBD2. Losses at the gene ends were 5 bases for V and 7 bases for J; bases not matched to a gene: 4. Looked up from germline, CDR1 is SGHTA and CDR2 is FQGTGA. The CDR3 consists of 15 residues. The CDR3 DNA is TGTGCCAGCAGCAAGACTAGCGGGGGGGTTAATGAGCAGTTCTTC. Protein product: CASSKTSGGVNEQFF.

CDR3 loop: CASSDGRGTNEKLFF. The CDR3 nucleotides read TGTGCCAGCAGCGATGGAAGGGGGACTAATGAAAAACTGTTTTTT. The chain is built from TRBV7-8 and TRBJ1-4; a possible D gene is TRBD1 (6 bases). The CDR3 is 15 residues long. Trimming took off 5 bases at V and 2 bases at J, with 12 bases between the two ends. Germline CDR1 and CDR2: SGHVS and FQNEAQ. The whole variable domain, filled in from reference TRBV7-8 and TRBJ1-4, reads GAGVSQSPRYKVAKRGQDVALRCDPISGHVSLFWYQQALGQGPEFLTYFQNEAQLDKSGLPSDRFFAERPEGSVSTLKIQRTQQEDSAVYLCASSDGRGTNEKLFFGSGTQLSVL.

The chain recombines TRBV3-1 (or the pseudogene TRBV3-2) with TRBJ2-3, with 12 bases fitting TRBD2. There are 17 residues in the CDR3. With V trimmed by 3 bases and J by 3 bases, 7 bases remained unmatched. Germline values: CDR1 LGHDT, CDR2 YNNKEL (reference sequence). This CDR3 is CASSHFPSGGATDTQYF. CDR3 in DNA: TGTGCCAGCAGCCACTTTCCTAGCGGGGGGGCAACAGATACGCAGTATTTT.

This chain links TRBV5-5 with TRBJ2-2; the match to TRBD1 covers 7 bases. Germline loops: CDR1 SGHKS, CDR2 YYEKEE (reference sequence). This CDR3 has 16 amino acids. The V and J ends lost 4 bases and 1 base, in that order; junction bases with no gene match: 7. The CDR3 loop is CASSPGQVLNTGELFF. In DNA form, the CDR3 reads TGTGCCAGCAGCCCAGGACAGGTTTTGAACACCGGGGAGCTGTTTTTT.

This clone has just a few counts. The chain links TRBV19 to TRBJ2-5; D uncertain. The CDR3 is 13 residues long. Germline assignment: CDR1 LNHDA and CDR2 SQIVND (reference sequence). V lost 3 bases and J 4 bases, leaving 9 bases between the germline ends. The chain's CDR3 is CASSIEDGETQYF. In DNA form, the CDR3 reads TGTGCCAGTAGTATTGAGGATGGAGAGACCCAGTACTTC. Using reference TRBV19 and TRBJ2-5 for the parts outside the CDR3, the full variable domain is DGGITQSPKYLFRKEGQNVTLSCEQNLNHDAMYWYRQDPGQGLRLIYYSQIVNDFQKGDIAEGYSVSREKKESFPLTVTSAQKNPTAFYLCASSIEDGETQYFGPGTRLLVL.

The rearrangement uses TRBV5-4 and TRBJ1-1; D unclear. The V end lost 3 bases, the J end lost 0 bases, and 12 bases lay between the germline ends. The CDR3 runs 15 residues. The germline CDR1 and CDR2 sequences are SGHNT and YYREEE (reference sequence). CDR3 in amino acids: CASSSQTGLNTEAFF. The CDR3, as DNA: TGTGCCAGCAGCTCCCAGACGGGATTGAACACTGAAGCTTTCTTT.

The chain combines TRBV7-9 with TRBJ1-5, with TRBD1 matching 8 bases. CDR3 length: 16 residues. In germline, CDR1 is SEHNR, CDR2 FQNEAQ (reference sequence). V dropped 5 bases and J dropped 0; count of bases not matched to a gene: 6. CDR3: CASSPAGQVSNQPQHF. CDR3 DNA: TGTGCCAGCAGCCCCGCGGGACAGGTTAGCAATCAGCCCCAGCATTTT.

V is TRBV19 and J is TRBJ2-5; possible D gene TRBD2, 6 bases. Deletions cut 2 bases from V and 5 bases from J, with 9 bases between. In germline, CDR1 is LNHDA, CDR2 SQIVND (reference sequence). The CDR3 loop spans 13 amino acids. The CDR3 DNA follows: TGTGCCAGTAGTATAAACCGGGGGGAGACCCAGTACTTC. It encodes CASSINRGETQYF.

A single count supports this clone. The gene calls are TRBV5-1 and TRBJ1-2; TRBD1 matches at 8 bases. The germline V gene has CDR1 SGHRS and CDR2 YFSETQ. The CDR3 consists of 13 residues. Trimming cost V 2 bases and J 6 bases; bases outside gene matches: 3. The CDR3 spells CASSFGQGNGYTF. The DNA of the CDR3 is TGCGCCAGCAGCTTCGGACAGGGCAATGGCTACACCTTC.

This clone was observed a handful of times. This chain joins TRBV30 and TRBJ1-2; TRBD1 matches 8 bases. The J segment lost 7 bases and the V segment lost 4 bases, leaving 8 bases of the junction unmatched. Germline values: CDR1 GTSNPN, CDR2 SVGIG (reference sequence). The CDR3 covers 13 residues. CDR3 bases: TGTGCCTGGACGAACACAGGGGGACTTGGCTACACCTTC. Translated, it gives CAWTNTGGLGYTF.

This clone was found once. This rearrangement joins TRBV9 to TRBJ2-3, with no clear D. Germline V gene lookup returns CDR1 SGDLS and CDR2 YYNGEE. V lost 4 bases, J lost 4 bases, and 7 bases lay in between. This CDR3 spans 12 amino acids. CDR3 region: CASSHLADTQYF. CDR3 in DNA: TGTGCCAGCAGCCATCTAGCAGATACGCAGTATTTT. Supplemented by reference TRBV9 and TRBJ2-3, the full variable domain reads DSGVTQTPKHLITATGQRVTLRCSPRSGDLSVYWYQQSLDQGLQFLIQYYNGEERAKGNILERFSAQQFPDLHSELNLSSLELGDSALYFCASSHLADTQYFGPGTRLTVL.

The genes are TRBV19 and TRBJ1-1; D unresolved. Trimming pared 7 bases from V and 2 bases from J, leaving 11 bases between. CDR1 and CDR2 (germline): LNHDA, SQIVND (reference sequence). This CDR3 spans 13 amino acids. CDR3 sequence: CASIPLGNTEAFF. CDR3 DNA sequence: TGTGCCAGTATTCCCCTAGGTAACACTGAAGCTTTCTTT.

The chain is built from TRBV6-1 and TRBJ1-6; 10 bases are shared with TRBD1. The germline gives CDR1 MNHNS, CDR2 SASEGT. Trimming removed 2 bases from V and 9 bases from J; junction bases left unmatched: 10. The CDR3 is 17 residues long. The CDR3 loop reads CASSETTGGSSSSPLHF. CDR3 nucleotides: TGTGCCAGCAGTGAAACGACAGGGGGCAGTTCTAGTTCACCCCTCCACTTT.

J is TRBJ2-1 and V is TRBV7-9; D is unresolved. The CDR3 loop spans 13 amino acids. The V end lost 1 base, the J end lost 9 bases, and 10 bases lay between the germline ends. The V gene's germline CDR1 is SEHNR and CDR2 FQNEAQ (reference sequence). CDR3 DNA: TGTGCCAGCAGCTTAGTTCCCCTCGGTGAGCAGTTCTTC. It yields the protein CASSLVPLGEQFF.

V and J are TRBV9 and TRBJ2-2; 10 bases match TRBD2. After removal of 3 bases from V and 0 bases from J, the junction contained 2 bases not matched to a gene. This CDR3 is built from 16 residues. Per the germline V gene, CDR1 is SGDLS and CDR2 is YYNGEE. CDR3 amino acids: CASSGGLAANTGELFF. The CDR3 nucleotides read TGTGCCAGCAGCGGCGGACTAGCGGCGAACACCGGGGAGCTGTTTTTT. Full variable domain (missing parts from reference TRBV9 and TRBJ2-2): DSGVTQTPKHLITATGQRVTLRCSPRSGDLSVYWYQQSLDQGLQFLIQYYNGEERAKGNILERFSAQQFPDLHSELNLSSLELGDSALYFCASSGGLAANTGELFFGEGSRLTVL.